Listed here are 29 T cell receptor beta chains from one sample, sequenced in a study of T cell responses to AZD1222 COVID-19 vaccine. Sequencing used immunoSEQ multiplex PCR; TCRdb keeps in-frame clones, though not all of them. The sample consists of about 83,000 clones, around 93% of them appearing once. The material sequenced was peripheral blood, taken 28 days after the second AZD1222 dose. The receptors come from an adult who received the AZD1222 COVID-19 vaccine.

The chain uses TRBV20-1 and TRBJ2-5; D uncertain. Deletions cut 3 bases from V and 3 bases from J, with 5 bases between. The germline gives CDR1 DFQATT, CDR2 SNEGSKA (reference sequence). The CDR3 length is 11 residues. The CDR3 protein is CSARPEETQYF. As DNA, the CDR3 is TGCAGTGCTAGGCCGGAAGAGACCCAGTACTTC.

The chain links TRBV5-1 to TRBJ1-2; D gene unclear. Germline CDR1 SGHRS, CDR2 YFSETQ. Trimming left V 5 bases short and J 4 bases short, with 15 bases between. The CDR3 covers 14 residues. DNA for the CDR3: TGCGCCAGCAGGCCTCGGGAGGTCGGCTATGGCTACACCTTC. Translation: CASRPREVGYGYTF.

V and J are TRBV5-1 and TRBJ1-5, with D tentatively TRBD1 (6 bases). The germline V gene encodes CDR1 SGHRS and CDR2 YFSETQ. The CDR3 loop spans 16 amino acids. Trimming left V 0 bases short and J 2 bases short, with 12 bases between. The CDR3 DNA reads as TGCGCCAGCAGCTTGGGAGCAGGGGAAGGCAATCAGCCCCAGCATTTT. Protein sequence: CASSLGAGEGNQPQHF.

The rearrangement links TRBV5-1 to TRBJ1-1; D not resolved. V was cut by 0 bases and J by 1 base, with 13 bases left in between. The length of the CDR3 is 16 residues. From germline, CDR1 is SGHRS and CDR2 YFSETQ. In nucleotides, the CDR3 is TGCGCCAGCAGCTTGGAAGAAGTAGCGGGGAACACTGAAGCTTTCTTT. Translating gives CASSLEEVAGNTEAFF.

The CDR3 loop is CASSLDGWGTGGIGQFF. The CDR3 bases are TGTGCCAGCAGCTTAGATGGATGGGGGACAGGGGGCATCGGGCAGTTCTTC. The genes are TRBV11-2 and TRBJ2-1; 12 positions match TRBD1. Looked up from germline, CDR1 is SGHAT and CDR2 is FQNNGV. J gave up 12 bases and V 0 bases, and 12 bases lay outside the gene matches. The CDR3 is made up of 17 amino acids.

The V gene is TRBV5-1, the J gene TRBJ1-4; the match to TRBD1 covers 8 bases. After removal of 1 base from V and 6 bases from J, the junction contained 2 bases not matched to a gene. The germline gives CDR1 SGHRS, CDR2 YFSETQ. The CDR3 spans 14 residues. The CDR3: CASSLTGGDEKLFF. CDR3 in DNA: TGCGCCAGCAGCTTGACAGGGGGGGATGAAAAACTGTTTTTT.

The CDR3, as DNA: TGTGCCAGCTCACCTTACACGGGGAACACTGAAGCTTTCTTT. Protein: CASSPYTGNTEAFF. This chain connects TRBV18 to TRBJ1-1, with D hard to call. The CDR3 covers 14 residues. Trimming stripped 3 bases from V and 1 base from J, with 9 bases between. CDR1 and CDR2 (germline): KGHSH, LQKENI.

The chain has TRBV7-6 and TRBJ2-1; no clear D gene. The length of the CDR3 is 12 residues. Germline CDR1 reads SGHVS; CDR2 reads FNYEAQ. With 3 bases removed from V and 6 bases from J, the gap between germline ends came to 6 bases. The CDR3 reads CASSLVPNEQFF. The CDR3 nucleotides are TGTGCCAGCAGCTTGGTGCCCAATGAGCAGTTCTTC.

This clone was detected a few times. This chain uses TRBV19 with TRBJ1-5, with TRBD1 as a possible D gene (5 bases). The CDR3 has 17 amino acids. Germline CDR1 and CDR2: LNHDA and SQIVND (reference sequence). Trimming left V 6 bases short and J 3 bases short, with 21 bases between. CDR3 residues: CASSSSERRAHNQPQHF. The DNA of the CDR3 is TGTGCCAGTAGCAGTTCGGAACGCAGGGCGCACAATCAGCCCCAGCATTTT.

The chain combines TRBV19 with TRBJ1-2; 7 bases agree with TRBD1. CDR1 and CDR2 from the germline V gene are LNHDA and SQIVND (reference sequence). This CDR3 is built from 15 residues. The ends lost 5 bases at V and 3 bases at J; junction bases unmatched: 9. CDR3 sequence: CASSFSSGTDYGYTF. CDR3 in DNA: TGTGCCAGTAGTTTCTCTTCCGGGACAGACTATGGCTACACCTTC.

The chain joins TRBV6-1 to TRBJ1-1, with D uncertain. The CDR3 has 11 residues. Germline V gives CDR1 MNHNS, CDR2 SASEGT. Deletions cut 2 bases from V and 11 bases from J, with 9 bases between. The CDR3 DNA sequence: TGTGCCAGCAGTGAATGGGTGGGGGCTTTCTTT. It encodes CASSEWVGAFF.

The rearrangement joins TRBV7-2 to TRBJ2-3; D ambiguous. This CDR3 is built from 13 residues. The germline gives CDR1 SGHTA, CDR2 FQGNSA. V lost 4 bases, J lost 7 bases, and 12 bases lay in between. The CDR3 bases are TGTGCCAGCAGCTCCGGCCGCCAGTATACGCAGTATTTT. Translated, it gives CASSSGRQYTQYF.

The J gene is TRBJ2-5, the V gene TRBV7-9; no firm D call. CDR3 length: 16 amino acids. Trimming removed 6 bases from V and 4 bases from J, with 21 bases in between. CDR1 is SEHNR, CDR2 FQNEAQ, per germline (reference sequence). In nucleotides, the CDR3 is TGTGCCAGCAGTTCCTCTTCCTCGGGCCCTCCAGAGACCCAGTACTTC. Translation gives CASSSSSSGPPETQYF.

V usage is TRBV5-1 and J usage is TRBJ2-1, with TRBD2 matching 11 bases. Per germline, CDR1 SGHRS and CDR2 YFSETQ. This CDR3 contains 15 residues. V dropped 4 bases and J dropped 5; count of bases not matched to a gene: 5. CDR3 in DNA: TGCGCCAGCAGCCTTGGGACTAGCGGAAACAATGAGCAGTTCTTC. This codes for CASSLGTSGNNEQFF.

Here the CDR3 DNA reads TGTGCCAGCAGTGAGACAGGGGGGGGAACTGAAGCTTTCTTT. Translated, it gives CASSETGGGTEAFF. This rearrangement joins TRBV6-1 to TRBJ1-1; 9 bases align to TRBD1. V trimming: 3 bases; J trimming: 5 bases; junction bases outside the gene matches: 4. The CDR3 runs 14 residues. Germline-derived CDR1 and CDR2 are MNHNS and SASEGT.

The chain recombines TRBV20-1 with TRBJ2-3; D gene ambiguous. The germline V gene encodes CDR1 DFQATT and CDR2 SNEGSKA (reference sequence). The ends were cut back, 6 bases at V and 4 bases at J, with 8 bases in the middle. This CDR3 has 11 residues. CDR3 nucleotides: TGCAGTGCGGAAGAGGCAGATACGCAGTATTTT. It yields the protein CSAEEADTQYF.

This chain connects TRBV5-1 to TRBJ2-5; 8 nucleotides align to TRBD2. V lost 4 bases, J lost 4 bases, and 3 bases stayed unmatched. Germline-derived CDR1 and CDR2 are SGHRS and YFSETQ. The CDR3 runs to 13 residues. This CDR3 is CASSPAGAETQYF. Written as DNA, the CDR3 is TGCGCCAGCAGCCCAGCGGGAGCAGAGACCCAGTACTTC.

This clone was counted a single time. This chain uses TRBV28 with TRBJ2-3; D not resolved. The V and J ends lost 6 bases and 3 bases respectively, with 7 bases between them. Per germline, CDR1 MDHEN and CDR2 SYDVKM. This CDR3 region has 12 residues. This CDR3 reads CASRPPTDTQYF. The DNA of the CDR3 is TGTGCCAGCAGGCCTCCTACAGATACGCAGTATTTT.

The rearrangement joins TRBV10-3 to TRBJ2-3, with D possibly being TRBD1 or TRBD2 (5 bases each). CDR1 and CDR2 (germline): ENHRY, SYGVKD. This CDR3 region has 15 residues. Trimming shortened V by 5 bases and J by 0 bases, and 12 bases separated the two germline ends. CDR3 bases: TGTGCCATCAGTCCCGGGACGGGAAGCACAGATACGCAGTATTTT. As protein: CAISPGTGSTDTQYF.

J is TRBJ2-5 and V is TRBV28; 9 bases map to TRBD1. Germline CDR1 is MDHEN and CDR2 is SYDVKM. With V trimmed by 6 bases and J by 5 bases, 10 bases remained unmatched. This CDR3 contains 15 residues. CDR3 in amino acids: CASSPTGTGLETQYF. CDR3 bases: TGTGCCAGCAGCCCTACCGGGACAGGGCTTGAGACCCAGTACTTC.

The chain links TRBV11-2 to TRBJ1-4; D unclear. The germline CDR1 and CDR2 sequences are SGHAT and FQNNGV. This CDR3 is 17 amino acids long. V gave up 5 bases and J gave up 2 bases, with 18 bases separating them. For the CDR3, the DNA is TGTGCCAGCAGCCCCCTGGAGGTACCACCCACTAATGAAAAACTGTTTTTT. The encoded protein is CASSPLEVPPTNEKLFF.

The genes are TRBV7-2 and TRBJ2-5; 12 nucleotides agree with TRBD2. The CDR3 has 15 residues. Germline trimming cut 5 bases from V and 5 bases from J; bases unmatched to any gene: 6. Germline CDR1 SGHTA, CDR2 FQGNSA. The CDR3 protein is CASSDPGTSGETQYF. Here the CDR3 DNA reads TGTGCCAGCAGCGATCCCGGGACTAGCGGGGAGACCCAGTACTTC.

DNA for the CDR3: TGTGCCAGCAGTGATCGGCAGGCCTACGAGCAGTACTTC. Translated: CASSDRQAYEQYF. V usage is TRBV25-1 and J usage is TRBJ2-7; unclear D gene. The V gene lost 3 bases and the J gene lost 2 bases, with 8 bases spanning the gap. The CDR3 length is 13 residues. Germline CDR1 and CDR2: MGHDK and SYGVNS.

The gene calls are TRBV2 and TRBJ2-1, with 11 bases that match TRBD2. The germline gives CDR1 SNHLY, CDR2 FYNNEI. V was clipped by 7 bases and J by 8 bases; unmatched bases: 19. CDR3 length: 18 residues. The CDR3 nucleotides are TGTGCCAGCACAATTTTTTTTCGGGCTAGCGGGAGGAACCATGAGCAGTTCTTC. Translated, it gives CASTIFFRASGRNHEQFF.

The CDR3 nucleotides read TGTGCCAGCAGTCCCCTGCTCACAGGGGAGGGGCAGCCCCAGCATTTT. It encodes CASSPLLTGEGQPQHF. The chain uses TRBV28 and TRBJ1-5; TRBD1 agrees at 7 bases. In germline, CDR1 is MDHEN, CDR2 SYDVKM. There are 16 residues in the CDR3. V trimming: 5 bases; J trimming: 7 bases; junction bases outside the gene matches: 14.

V usage is TRBV4-1 and J usage is TRBJ1-5, with D unresolved. The CDR3 loop spans 13 amino acids. V dropped 2 bases and J dropped 0 bases, with 2 bases sitting between them. Germline lookup yields CDR1 MGHRA and CDR2 YSYEKL. The CDR3 loop is CASSQFSNQPQHF. As DNA, the CDR3 is TGCGCCAGCAGCCAATTTAGCAATCAGCCCCAGCATTTT.

CDR3 sequence: CASSQDQLKRFF. CDR3 nucleotide sequence: TGTGCCAGCAGCCAAGATCAGCTGAAACGGTTTTTT. The chain has TRBV3-1 (or the pseudogene TRBV3-2) and TRBJ2-2; D not certain. The CDR3 is made up of 12 amino acids. V lost 0 bases, J lost 16 bases, and 12 bases lay in between. Germline CDR1 and CDR2: LGHDT and YNNKEL (reference sequence).

This CDR3 reads CASSLGPTDEKLFF. The CDR3 coding sequence is TGTGCCAGCAGCTTGGGGCCGACGGATGAAAAACTGTTTTTT. The rearrangement joins TRBV11-3 to TRBJ1-4; tentatively, D is TRBD1 (5 bases). CDR3 length equals 14 residues. Looked up from germline, CDR1 is SGHNT and CDR2 is YENEEA. V was cut by 3 bases and J by 6 bases, with 11 bases left in between.

This chain links TRBV28 with TRBJ1-1, with D perhaps matching TRBD1 (6 bases). With 2 bases removed from V and 5 bases from J, the gap between germline ends came to 12 bases. The CDR3 contains 14 residues. Germline CDR1 and CDR2: MDHEN and SYDVKM. CDR3 nucleotides: TGTGCCAGCAGTTTAGGTGGGGGGCGGACTGAAGCTTTCTTT. Its protein product is CASSLGGGRTEAFF.